The rows below give T cell receptor beta chains drawn from one sample of a study of identifying expanded T cells in peripheral blood. This table comes from immunoSEQ multiplex PCR, and its TCRdb copy is limited to in-frame clones, with some not included. The table lists about 58,000 clones, over 85% of them singletons, with approximately 3.8% in the top ten. Material: blood. The source of these receptors is a person between 18 and 75 years old in good health. The CDR3 runs from the conserved cysteine through the conserved F or W. The order of the fields is J gene, V gene, clone size, D gene, CDR3 DNA, CDR3 protein. The D gene is left open where the match is weak. Expanded clones get a size class; other rows say once, few or many, or leave the size out.

>TRBJ2-1|TRBV27|NA|NA
TGTGCCAGCAGTGGTCTCAGGAGCTTTATGGATGAGCAGTTCTTC
CASSGLRSFMDEQFF
>TRBJ2-3|TRBV19|few|TRBD1
TGTGCCAGCTCGGACAGGGGGCAGACAGATACGCAGTATTTT
CASSDRGQTDTQYF
>TRBJ1-2|TRBV5-1|NA|NA
TGCGCCAGCAGCTTGGGCCTCGGGGGCTACACCTTC
CASSLGLGGYTF
>TRBJ2-5|TRBV11-2|NA|NA
TGTGCCAGCAGCCCCCTCTACGCCAGGGAAGAGACCCAGTACTTC
CASSPLYAREETQYF
>TRBJ1-4|TRBV7-2|NA|TRBD1
TGTGCCAGCAGCTTAGCTGGGACAGGGGGGGAAAAACTGTTTTTT
CASSLAGTGGEKLFF
>TRBJ1-1|TRBV30|NA|NA
TGTGCCTGGGGACACCGGCTTACCATGAACACTGAAGCTTTCTTT
CAWGHRLTMNTEAFF
>TRBJ2-7|TRBV2|NA|NA
TGTGCCAGCAGTGAAGCGGGTTGGGGTGCGCGCGAGCAGTACTTC
CASSEAGWGAREQYF
>TRBJ2-6|TRBV5-5|NA|NA
TGTGCCAGCCACGTCTATGTCCGCACAAAGTCGGGCCAACGTCCTGACTTC
CASHVYVRTKSGQRPDF
>TRBJ1-2|TRBV10-3|NA|NA
TGTGCCATATGGGGGAACTATGGCTACACCTTC
CAIWGNYGYTF
>TRBJ2-1|TRBV7-2|once|NA
TGTGCCAGCAGCTCCCGAGGGACAGGGAGTAGCGGGATCAGCAATGAGCAGTTCTTC
CASSSRGTGSSGISNEQFF
>TRBJ1-2|TRBV7-2|once|NA
TGTGCCAGCAGCTTGCCCCCCCACCGGACCGGGAGGGGCTACACCTTC
CASSLPPHRTGRGYTF
>TRBJ2-1|TRBV30|NA|TRBD1
TGTGCCTGGGGGATGGCAGGGGGCAATGAGCAGTTCTTC
CAWGMAGGNEQFF
>TRBJ2-7|TRBV15|NA|TRBD1
TGTGCCACCAGCAGGGTTTTCGGGACAGGGTACTCCTACGAGCAGTACTTC
CATSRVFGTGYSYEQYF
>TRBJ2-3|TRBV5-1|NA|TRBD2
TGCGCCAGCAGCTACCCGGCTGCGGGGGTCACAGATACGCAGTATTTT
CASSYPAAGVTDTQYF
>TRBJ1-2|TRBV2|once|TRBD1
TGTGCCAGCAGTCCGGGACAGATTAACTATGGCTACACCTTC
CASSPGQINYGYTF
>TRBJ2-5|TRBV7-2|NA|NA
TGTGCCAGCAGCTCGGGACTCTGGCAAGAGACCCAGTACTTC
CASSSGLWQETQYF
>TRBJ2-7|TRBV5-8|NA|NA
TGTGCCAGCAGCTTGATCTACGGGGCCGAGCAGTACTTC
CASSLIYGAEQYF
>TRBJ2-1|TRBV7-8|few|NA
TGTGCCAGCAGCCCCGGAACAAATGAGCAGTTCTTC
CASSPGTNEQFF
>TRBJ1-2|TRBV5-1|NA|NA
TGCGCCAGCAGCTTGGGGGGCAACTATGGCTACACCTTC
CASSLGGNYGYTF
>TRBJ1-4|TRBV18|NA|NA
TGTGCCAGCTCGCGAGCAACTAATGAAAAACTGTTTTTT
CASSRATNEKLFF
>TRBJ2-5|TRBV4-1|NA|NA
TGCGCCAGCAGCCCGAACATGGCAGTCCAAGAGACCCAGTACTTC
CASSPNMAVQETQYF
>TRBJ1-2|TRBV6-6|once|NA
TGTGCCAGCAGTATCCTGTCTGGTGGCTACACCTTC
CASSILSGGYTF
>TRBJ2-7|TRBV19|NA|NA
TGTGCCAGTAGTAAGAAGGCCTCCTACGAGCAGTACTTC
CASSKKASYEQYF
>TRBJ2-3|TRBV9|NA|NA
TGTGCCAGCAGCGTAACTCCTCAGTCCGTTGGTACGCAGTATTTT
CASSVTPQSVGTQYF
>TRBJ2-1|TRBV5-4|NA|TRBD2
TGTGCCAGCAGCTCGGGACTAGCGGACAATGAGCAGTTCTTC
CASSSGLADNEQFF
>TRBJ2-1|TRBV6-4|NA|NA
TGTGCCAGCAGTGAAGAGGGGGGCGGCTACAATGAGCAGTTCTTC
CASSEEGGGYNEQFF
>TRBJ2-1|TRBV2|once|NA
TGTGCCAGCTCTGCGAGCTCCTACAATGAGCAGTTCTTC
CASSASSYNEQFF
>TRBJ1-6|TRBV27|once|TRBD1
TGTGCCCGATGGGACAGGGGATGGAATTCACCCCTCCACTTT
CARWDRGWNSPLHF
>TRBJ1-1|TRBV30|NA|NA
TGTGCCTGGAGGATCAGGGTTAACGCTGAAGCTTTCTTT
CAWRIRVNAEAFF
>TRBJ2-5|TRBV5-4|NA|TRBD2
TGTGCCAGCAGCCGTCCCGGGACTAGGACCCAGTACTTC
CASSRPGTRTQYF
>TRBJ1-1|TRBV5-4|NA|NA
TGTGCCAGCAGCCCGGACGCCTCTTACACTGAAGCTTTCTTT
CASSPDASYTEAFF
>TRBJ1-4|TRBV7-2|NA|NA
TGTGCCAGCAGCTTAGTGGCAGGCCTTAATGAAAAACTGTTTTTT
CASSLVAGLNEKLFF
>TRBJ1-1|TRBV6-1|NA|NA
TGTGCCAGCAGTGAAATTCTGCTCGACATACGTCGAACGACGAACACTGAAGCTTTCTTT
CASSEILLDIRRTTNTEAFF
>TRBJ2-2|TRBV13|NA|TRBD2
TGTGCCAGCAGCTCATTTCCTCTAGCGGGAGATCTTGCCGGGGAGCTGTTTTTT
CASSSFPLAGDLAGELFF
>TRBJ2-5|TRBV6-5|NA|TRBD2
TGTGCCAGCTCTACGGTAGCGGGAGTAGAGACCCAGTACTTC
CASSTVAGVETQYF
>TRBJ1-2|TRBV29-1|once|NA
TGCAGCGTTCTCCCGGACGGGAACTATGGCTACACCTTC
CSVLPDGNYGYTF
>TRBJ1-1|TRBV6-1|NA|NA
TGTGCCAGCAGGAGGGGGAACACTGAAGCTTTCTTT
CASRRGNTEAFF
>TRBJ2-1|TRBV10-2|NA|NA
TGCGCCAGCAGTTCTTACGGGGCCGCCTACAATGAGCAGTTCTTC
CASSSYGAAYNEQFF
>TRBJ2-7|TRBV28|NA|NA
TGTGCCAGCAGCCCGGTCCGAGGAGGCCCCTACGAGCAGTACTTC
CASSPVRGGPYEQYF
>TRBJ2-1|TRBV6-1|NA|TRBD1
TGTGCCAGCAGTGACGGGACAGCCAGGAATGAGCAGTTCTTC
CASSDGTARNEQFF
>TRBJ2-7|TRBV5-6|NA|TRBD1
TGTGCCAGCACCATAACAGGGGTGGCCTACGAGCAGTACTTC
CASTITGVAYEQYF
>TRBJ1-5|TRBV19|NA|NA
TGTGCCAGTAGTAATCCCGAGACGCCCCAGCATTTT
CASSNPETPQHF
>TRBJ1-2|TRBV14|NA|NA
TGTGCCAGCAGCCAAGGCCCTAATTATGGCTACACCTTC
CASSQGPNYGYTF
>TRBJ1-2|TRBV18|NA|NA
TGTGCCAGCTCACCCCTAATTGGGAGTTCCCACTATGGCTACACCTTC
CASSPLIGSSHYGYTF
>TRBJ1-1|TRBV14|NA|TRBD1
TGTGCCAGCAGCCAAGGCGGGACAGCCTCTGAAGCTTTCTTT
CASSQGGTASEAFF
>TRBJ2-2|TRBV7-9|NA|NA
TGTGCCAGCAGCTTAGGTGACTCCAACACCGGGGAGCTGTTTTTT
CASSLGDSNTGELFF
>TRBJ2-5|TRBV18|once|NA
TGTGCCAGCTCACCAGCGGGGGCGGGTGAGACCCAGTACTTC
CASSPAGAGETQYF
>TRBJ2-1|TRBV4-1|few|TRBD1
TGCGCCAGCAGCCAAGGACAGGGGACGGGGAATGAGCAGTTCTTC
CASSQGQGTGNEQFF
>TRBJ2-5|TRBV27|NA|NA
TGTGCCAGCAGTCCTCAGGGGCAGGGGACCCAGTACTTC
CASSPQGQGTQYF
>TRBJ2-5|TRBV4-3|NA|NA
TGCGCCAGCAGCCAAGGTTGGCTAGCGTGGGAGACCCAGTACTTC
CASSQGWLAWETQYF
>TRBJ2-7|TRBV7-7|NA|NA
TGTGCTAGCAGCCCCGTGAGGGGAGGATTTGACGAGCAGTACTTC
CASSPVRGGFDEQYF
>TRBJ1-4|TRBV7-6|NA|NA
TGTGCCGGCAGCTTAGGAGGCGGGACCGCGCGAAATGAAAAACTGTTTTTT
CAGSLGGGTARNEKLFF
>TRBJ2-5|TRBV5-1|NA|NA
TGCGCCAGCAGCTTGACTAGTATCGAAGAGACCCAGTACTTC
CASSLTSIEETQYF
>TRBJ1-1|TRBV7-2|NA|NA
TGTGCCAGCAGCTTAGCCCGGGACGAAGCTTTCTTT
CASSLARDEAFF
>TRBJ2-3|TRBV5-1|NA|TRBD1
TGCGCCAGCAGCTTCCGACAGGGTGGCAACACAGATACGCAGTATTTT
CASSFRQGGNTDTQYF
>TRBJ1-1|TRBV29-1|NA|NA
TGCAGCGCGGGGATAGGACGGACGAACACTGAAGCTTTCTTT
CSAGIGRTNTEAFF
>TRBJ1-5|TRBV19|NA|NA
TGTGCCAGTACCAAAGGTTGGGGTCAGCCCCAGCATTTT
CASTKGWGQPQHF